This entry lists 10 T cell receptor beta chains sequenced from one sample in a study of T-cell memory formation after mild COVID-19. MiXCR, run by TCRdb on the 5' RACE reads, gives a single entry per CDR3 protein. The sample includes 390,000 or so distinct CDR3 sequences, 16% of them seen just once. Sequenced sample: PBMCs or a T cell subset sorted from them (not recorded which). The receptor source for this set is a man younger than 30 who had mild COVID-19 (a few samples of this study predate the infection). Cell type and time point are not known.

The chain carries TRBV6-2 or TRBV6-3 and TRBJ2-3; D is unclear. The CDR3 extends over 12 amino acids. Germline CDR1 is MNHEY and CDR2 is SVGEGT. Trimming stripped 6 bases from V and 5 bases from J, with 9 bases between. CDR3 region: CASSQTGDTQYF. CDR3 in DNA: TGTGCCAGCAGCCAAACTGGAGATACGCAGTATTTT.

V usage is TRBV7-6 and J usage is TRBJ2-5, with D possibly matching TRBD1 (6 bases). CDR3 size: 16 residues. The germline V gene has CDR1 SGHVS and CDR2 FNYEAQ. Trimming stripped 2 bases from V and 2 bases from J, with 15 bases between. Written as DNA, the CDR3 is TGTGCCAGCAGCTTATTAGGGGGTGTACGGCAAGAGACCCAGTACTTC. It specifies CASSLLGGVRQETQYF.

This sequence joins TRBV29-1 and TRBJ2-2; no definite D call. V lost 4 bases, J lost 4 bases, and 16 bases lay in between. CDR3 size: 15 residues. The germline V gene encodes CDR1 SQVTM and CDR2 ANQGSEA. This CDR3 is CSVASGTMSTGELFF. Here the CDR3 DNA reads TGCAGCGTTGCCTCGGGTACAATGAGCACCGGGGAGCTGTTTTTT.

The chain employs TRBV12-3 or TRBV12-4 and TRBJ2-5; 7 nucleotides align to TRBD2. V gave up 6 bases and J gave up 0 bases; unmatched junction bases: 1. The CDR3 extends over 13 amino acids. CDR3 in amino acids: CASRLAYQETQYF. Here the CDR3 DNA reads TGTGCCAGCAGACTAGCGTACCAAGAGACCCAGTACTTC.

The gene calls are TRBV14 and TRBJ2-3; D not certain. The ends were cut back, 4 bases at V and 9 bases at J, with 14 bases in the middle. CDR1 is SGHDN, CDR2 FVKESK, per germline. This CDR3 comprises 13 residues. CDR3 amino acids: CASSPGHGRTQYF. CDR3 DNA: TGTGCCAGCAGCCCCGGGCACGGCCGAACGCAGTATTTT.

The CDR3: CASSLQGALTEAFF. DNA for the CDR3: TGCGCCAGCAGCTTACAGGGGGCATTGACTGAAGCTTTCTTT. This sequence joins TRBV5-1 and TRBJ1-1; 9 bases line up with TRBD1. CDR3 length equals 14 residues. V gave up 2 bases and J gave up 5 bases; unmatched junction bases: 4. CDR1 is SGHRS and CDR2 is YFSETQ in the germline V gene.

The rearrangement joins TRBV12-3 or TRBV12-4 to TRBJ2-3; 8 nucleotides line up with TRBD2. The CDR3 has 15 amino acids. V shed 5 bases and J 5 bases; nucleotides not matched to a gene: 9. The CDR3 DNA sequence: TGTGCCAGCAGTCCAGTATTCGGGGGGGGAGATACGCAGTATTTT. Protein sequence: CASSPVFGGGDTQYF.

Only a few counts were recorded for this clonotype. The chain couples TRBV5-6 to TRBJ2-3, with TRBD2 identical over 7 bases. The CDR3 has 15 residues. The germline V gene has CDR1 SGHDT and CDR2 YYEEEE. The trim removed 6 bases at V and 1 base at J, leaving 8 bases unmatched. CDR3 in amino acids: CASTLGGRGTDTQYF. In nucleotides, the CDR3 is TGTGCCAGCACCTTAGGAGGGAGGGGCACAGATACGCAGTATTTT.

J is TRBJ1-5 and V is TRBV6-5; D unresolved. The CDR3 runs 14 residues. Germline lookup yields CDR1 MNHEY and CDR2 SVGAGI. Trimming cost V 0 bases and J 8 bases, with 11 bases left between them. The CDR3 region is CASSYSMGTEPQHF. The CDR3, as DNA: TGTGCCAGCAGTTACTCGATGGGAACGGAGCCCCAGCATTTT.

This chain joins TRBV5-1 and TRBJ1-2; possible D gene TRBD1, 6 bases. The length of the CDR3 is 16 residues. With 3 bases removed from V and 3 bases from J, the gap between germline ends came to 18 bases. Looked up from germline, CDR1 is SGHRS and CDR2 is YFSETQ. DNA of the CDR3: TGCGCCAGCAGCTGGGGGACTGGCAGGGGCGACTATGGCTACACCTTC. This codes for CASSWGTGRGDYGYTF.